What follows describes a single TCR beta chain. TCRdb re-analysed the 5' RACE reads in MiXCR, keeping a single row per CDR3 protein. The sample holds about 470,000 distinct CDR3 sequences, around a quarter seen once. This specimen belongs to a study of T-cell memory formation after mild COVID-19. The sequence came from an adult woman who had mild COVID-19 (a few samples of this study predate the infection). Cell type and time point are not known. The sequenced sample consisted of PBMCs or a T cell subset sorted from them (not recorded which).

The CDR3 sequence: CASSYSTGTEAFF. In nucleotides, the CDR3 is TGTGCCAGCAGTTACTCGACCGGGACTGAAGCTTTCTTT. V usage is TRBV6-2 or TRBV6-3 and J usage is TRBJ1-1; D ambiguous. The ends were cut back, 0 bases at V and 5 bases at J, with 7 bases in the middle. Germline CDR1 reads MNHEY; CDR2 reads SVGEGT. This CDR3 is built from 13 residues.